This TCR beta chain derives from a study of blood T cell repertoires in COVID-19. The wider study: Researchers got acute and convalescent COVID-19 samples from the United States, Italy and Spain.

The CDR3 has 17 amino acids. CDR1 is SEHNR and CDR2 is FQNEAQ in the germline V gene (reference sequence). V dropped 5 bases and J dropped 6 bases, with 25 bases sitting between them. Clones were read by immunoSEQ multiplex PCR, and TCRdb kept only the in-frame ones, dropping some. This table has about 200,000 clones, around 90% appearing once. This chain connects TRBV7-9 to TRBJ1-1; D remains unclear. This receptor was identified in a man in his sixties with acute or convalescent COVID-19. Material: peripheral blood. The CDR3 sequence is CASSPSLFSGMYPEAFF. The CDR3 coding sequence is TGTGCCAGCAGCCCCAGTCTTTTCTCGGGGATGTACCCTGAAGCTTTCTTT.